The T cell receptor (beta chain) under discussion was sequenced for a study of T cells expressing NK-cell markers. The CDR3 totals 14 residues. Germline loops: CDR1 DFQATT, CDR2 SNEGSKA (reference sequence). For each CDR3 protein, TCRdb gives one entry from its re-call of the 5' RACE reads, without DNA. The repertoire table contains some 600,000 distinct CDR3 sequences. This TCR derives from a man younger than 35 in good health. The chain uses TRBV20-1 and TRBJ1-1; checking the TCRdb D call of TRBD1 is not possible without DNA. The sequencing sample was made of blood T cells: a sorted CD56 or NKG2C T cell subset, CD4+ or CD8+ T cells, or bulk PBMC T cells (not recorded which). This CDR3 reads CSARDPGQGPEAFF.